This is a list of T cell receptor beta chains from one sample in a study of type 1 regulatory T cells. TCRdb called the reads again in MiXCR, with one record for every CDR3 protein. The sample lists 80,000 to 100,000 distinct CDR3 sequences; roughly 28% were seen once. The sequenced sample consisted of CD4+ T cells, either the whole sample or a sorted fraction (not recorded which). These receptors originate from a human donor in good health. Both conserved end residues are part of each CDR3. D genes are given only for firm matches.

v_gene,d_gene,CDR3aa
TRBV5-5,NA,CASSLNRGGETQYF
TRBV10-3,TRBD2,CAIKASGTYEQYF
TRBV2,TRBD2,CASVRTSGSNEQFF
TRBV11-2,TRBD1,CASSPVGDRALAEQYF
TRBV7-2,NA,CASSSSGSRYEQYF
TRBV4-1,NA,CASSRADYNEQFF
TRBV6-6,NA,CASSSLGHPIDEKLFF
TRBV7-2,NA,CASSPRVDQPQHF
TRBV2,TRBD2,CASGGLAGMFGEQFF
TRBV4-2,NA,CAGSQESGTNTGELFF
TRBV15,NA,CATSTRQGPGETQNF
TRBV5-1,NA,CASSSAHPNTQYF
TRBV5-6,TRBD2,CASSFLAGSREQYF
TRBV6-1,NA,CASSEDGNTEAFF
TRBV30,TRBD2,CAWKASGSSDTQYF
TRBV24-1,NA,CATSDLDGANVLTF
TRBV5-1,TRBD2,CASSDSGRNTQYF
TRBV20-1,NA,CSATRVGELFF
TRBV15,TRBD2,CATSRTLADTGELFF
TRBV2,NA,CASSLNTGELFF
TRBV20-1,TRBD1,CSAHIDRGTYEQYF
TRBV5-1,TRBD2,CASSATGTSKETQYF
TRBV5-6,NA,CASSHRTRGHYEQYF
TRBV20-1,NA,CSGLREVSYNEQFF
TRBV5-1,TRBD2,CASSFLAGDNEQFF
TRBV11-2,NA,CASSPEASVQFF
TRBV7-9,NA,CASSPRGTTGRSYEQYF
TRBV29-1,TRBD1,CSVKDRWDTEAFF
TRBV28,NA,CASSGLQEGYTF
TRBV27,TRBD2,CASRLGYSGSSYNEQFF
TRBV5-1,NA,CASSYKLATNEKLFF
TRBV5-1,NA,CASSLGSRQPTNEKLFF
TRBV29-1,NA,CSVVGHYYGYTF
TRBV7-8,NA,CASSARTAEAFF
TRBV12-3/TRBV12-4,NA,CASSFVTSGTQYF